The present entry profiles one T cell receptor (beta chain) with its context. This record comes from a study of blood T cell repertoires in COVID-19. Study as a whole: Donors in the United States, Italy and Spain gave samples during acute or convalescent COVID-19. In each case, the material was cDNA or gDNA derived from T cells, B-cell-depleted T cells, or PBMCs.

Authors' methods: Reference gene primer amplification yielded estimated nucleated cell counts. The method was immunoSEQ multiplex PCR; TCRdb's version includes in-frame clones alone and lacks a portion of them. The V and J calls and the clone size are those of that table, but D and trimming were determined from the DNA. The repertoire holds 65,000 to 70,000 clones, with 65% to 90% as singletons. V was pared by 5 bases and J by 7 bases, with 4 bases of the junction left unmatched. The CDR3 consists of 12 residues. Germline V lookup: CDR1 SGHAT, CDR2 FQNNGV. V usage is TRBV11-2 and J usage is TRBJ1-2; 7 bases match TRBD1. Input material: peripheral blood. The TCR originated in a man older than 75 with active COVID-19. The CDR3 DNA sequence: TGTGCCAGCAGCGACAGGGTCGGTGGCTACACCTTC. This codes for CASSDRVGGYTF.